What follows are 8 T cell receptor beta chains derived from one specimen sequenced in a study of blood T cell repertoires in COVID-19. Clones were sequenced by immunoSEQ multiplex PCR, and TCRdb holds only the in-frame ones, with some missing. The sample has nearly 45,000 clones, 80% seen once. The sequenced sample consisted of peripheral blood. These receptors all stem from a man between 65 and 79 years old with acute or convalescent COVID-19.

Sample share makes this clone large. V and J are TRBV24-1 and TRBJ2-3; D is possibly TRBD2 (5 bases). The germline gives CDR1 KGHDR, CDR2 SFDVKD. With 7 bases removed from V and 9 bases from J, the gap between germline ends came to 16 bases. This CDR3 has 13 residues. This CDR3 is CATSDQEPGTQYF. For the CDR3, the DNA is TGTGCCACCAGCGATCAGGAGCCGGGAACGCAGTATTTT.

The CDR3 sequence is CASSLFSGGGYEQFF. The CDR3 DNA reads TGTGCCAGCAGCTTATTTAGCGGGGGTGGTTATGAGCAGTTCTTC. The chain has TRBV7-8 and TRBJ2-1; TRBD2 matches 9 bases. The trim removed 2 bases at V and 8 bases at J, leaving 7 bases unmatched. Germline loops: CDR1 SGHVS, CDR2 FQNEAQ. The CDR3 sequence is 15 residues long.

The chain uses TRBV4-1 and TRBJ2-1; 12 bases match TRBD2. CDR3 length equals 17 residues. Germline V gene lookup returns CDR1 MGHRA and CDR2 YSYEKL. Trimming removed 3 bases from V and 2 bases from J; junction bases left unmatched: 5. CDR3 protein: CASSQGPSGGAYNEQFF. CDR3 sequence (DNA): TGCGCCAGCAGCCAGGGGCCTAGCGGGGGGGCCTACAATGAGCAGTTCTTC.

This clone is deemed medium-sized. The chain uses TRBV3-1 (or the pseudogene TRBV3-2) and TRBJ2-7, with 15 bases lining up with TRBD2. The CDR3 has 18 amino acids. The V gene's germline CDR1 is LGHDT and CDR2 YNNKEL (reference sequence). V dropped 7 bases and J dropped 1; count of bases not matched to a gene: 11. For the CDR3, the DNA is TGTGCCAGCACACCGGGACTAGCGGGGGGAACTCCTTCCTACGAGCAGTACTTC. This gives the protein CASTPGLAGGTPSYEQYF.

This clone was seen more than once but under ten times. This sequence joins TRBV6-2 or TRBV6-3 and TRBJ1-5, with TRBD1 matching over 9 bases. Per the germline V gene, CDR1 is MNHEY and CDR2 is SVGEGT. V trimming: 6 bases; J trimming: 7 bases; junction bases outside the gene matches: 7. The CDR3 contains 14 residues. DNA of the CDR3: TGTGCCAGCAGCCAGACAGGGGGTAGACAGCCCCAGCATTTT. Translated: CASSQTGGRQPQHF.

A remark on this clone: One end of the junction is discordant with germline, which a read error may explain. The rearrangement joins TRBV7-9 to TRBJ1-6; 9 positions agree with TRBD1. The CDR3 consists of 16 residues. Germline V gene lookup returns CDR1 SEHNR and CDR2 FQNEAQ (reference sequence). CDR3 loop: CASSSDRGSNNSPLHF. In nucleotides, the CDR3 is TGTGCCAGCAGCTCGGACAGGGGCTCCAATAATTCACCCCTCCACTTT. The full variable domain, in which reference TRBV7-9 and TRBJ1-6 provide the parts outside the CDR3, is DTGVSQNPRHKITKRGQNVTFRCDPISEHNRLYWYRQTLGQGPEFLTYFQNEAQLEKSRLLSDRFSAERPKGSFSTLEIQRTEQGDSAMYLCASSSDRGSNNSPLHFGNGTRLTVT.

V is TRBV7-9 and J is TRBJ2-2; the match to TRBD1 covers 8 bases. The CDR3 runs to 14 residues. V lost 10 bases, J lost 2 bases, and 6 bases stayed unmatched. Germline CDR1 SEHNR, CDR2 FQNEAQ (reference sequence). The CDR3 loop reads CANSGTGNTGELFF. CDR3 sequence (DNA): TGTGCCAACTCCGGGACAGGAAACACCGGGGAGCTGTTTTTT.

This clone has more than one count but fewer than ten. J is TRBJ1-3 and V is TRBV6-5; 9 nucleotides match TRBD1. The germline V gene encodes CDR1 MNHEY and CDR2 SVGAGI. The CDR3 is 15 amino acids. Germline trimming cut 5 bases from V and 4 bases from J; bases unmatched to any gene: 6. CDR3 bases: TGTGCCAGCAGTCCCGGACAGGGGCCCGGAAACACCATATATTTT. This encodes CASSPGQGPGNTIYF.